The source of this T cell receptor (beta chain) is a study of neoadjuvant anti-PD-1 for oral cavity cancer. Here immunoSEQ multiplex PCR was the method, and the copy in TCRdb shows in-frame clones only, minus some. The sample has some 10,000 clones, around 66% seen once. This sample's time point: after neoadjuvant nivolumab, at surgical resection. CDR1 and CDR2 from the germline V gene are SGHVS and FNYEAQ. Trimming took 1 base from V and 4 from J; bases not matched to a gene: 8. The CDR3 is 16 residues long. The V and J genes are TRBV7-6 and TRBJ1-2, with TRBD1 identical over 8 bases. The sequence was obtained from a person aged 35-80 years with oral cavity squamous cell carcinoma. This specimen consisted of PBMCs, obtained after nivolumab (anti-PD-1) treatment. The CDR3 coding sequence is TGTGCCAGCAGCTTAGGGACAGGGAAATCGGTCTATGGCTACACCTTC. Its protein product is CASSLGTGKSVYGYTF.